The 10 T cell receptor beta chains below come from one sample, sequenced in a study of T cells in Graves' hyperthyroidism and ophthalmopathy. Amplification targeted TCR beta CDR3 regions from RNA transcripts. Primed by the HTBI set, a first-round RT-PCR was run on the TCR CDR3. MiXCR, applied by TCRdb to the multiplex PCR reads, yields one record per CDR3 protein. The sample lists about 300,000 distinct CDR3 sequences; over 15% were seen once. The source material was blood. The receptors come from a man under 40 with Graves' hyperthyroidism.

This clonotype was observed a handful of times. V is TRBV2 and J is TRBJ2-1; D possibly matches TRBD1 or TRBD2 (6 bases each). The CDR3 has 17 amino acids. The germline V gene has CDR1 SNHLY and CDR2 FYNNEI. Trimming took off 5 bases at V and 3 bases at J, with 20 bases between the two ends. The CDR3 nucleotides read TGTGCCAGCAGTTACCCCCCCCGAGGGGGGAACTACAATGAGCAGTTCTTC. Protein sequence: CASSYPPRGGNYNEQFF.

This clonotype has a handful of counts. The chain carries TRBV19 and TRBJ2-7; D is uncertain. The CDR3 totals 14 residues. Between the trimmed V and J ends, which lost 5 bases and 0 bases, there was a span of 11 bases. Germline values: CDR1 LNHDA, CDR2 SQIVND (reference sequence). The CDR3 loop is CASSPHRTSYEQYF. DNA of the CDR3: TGTGCCAGTAGTCCTCATAGAACCTCCTACGAGCAGTACTTC.

This clonotype was recorded at least ten times. The V call is TRBV2, the J call TRBJ1-5, with unresolved D. Per germline, CDR1 SNHLY and CDR2 FYNNEI. The length of the CDR3 is 15 residues. The ends were cut back, 6 bases at V and 3 bases at J, with 15 bases in the middle. DNA for the CDR3: TGTGCCAGCAGCTCTACAAGGACGGACAATCAGCCCCAGCATTTT. The encoded protein is CASSSTRTDNQPQHF. The variable domain in full, with the rest retrieved from reference TRBV2 and TRBJ1-5, is EPEVTQTPSHQVTQMGQEVILRCVPISNHLYFYWYRQILGQKVEFLVSFYNNEISEKSEIFDDQFSVERPDGSNFTLKIRSTKLEDSAMYFCASSSTRTDNQPQHFGDGTRLSIL.

This clonotype was seen at least ten times. The chain employs TRBV3-1 and TRBJ1-1; D gene uncertain. V was trimmed by 1 base and J by 6 bases, leaving 15 bases between them. CDR1 LGHDT and CDR2 YNNKEL come from the germline V gene (reference sequence). The CDR3 loop spans 15 amino acids. CDR3 in DNA: TGTGCCAGCAGCCAAGTTGCGGGCAGGACCCCTGAAGCTTTCTTT. It codes for CASSQVAGRTPEAFF.

This clonotype was seen many times. This chain links TRBV29-1 with TRBJ1-1; D is possibly TRBD1 (5 bases). The V gene lost 4 bases and the J gene lost 1 base, with 7 bases spanning the gap. Germline assignment: CDR1 SQVTM and CDR2 ANQGSEA. CDR3 length equals 12 residues. The CDR3 nucleotides are TGCAGCGTTGGGGGCGGGAACACTGAAGCTTTCTTT. Residues: CSVGGGNTEAFF.

This clonotype occurred many times. The gene calls are TRBV5-1 and TRBJ2-3; perhaps TRBD2 as D (6 bases). Trimming shortened V by 0 bases and J by 6 bases, and 14 bases separated the two germline ends. The CDR3 sequence is 15 residues long. The V gene's germline CDR1 is SGHRS and CDR2 YFSETQ. Here the CDR3 reads CASSLAEGTFDTQYF. In nucleotides, the CDR3 is TGCGCCAGCAGCTTGGCGGAGGGAACCTTCGATACGCAGTATTTT.

This chain joins TRBV6-1 and TRBJ1-2; no clear D gene. The CDR3 runs to 13 residues. Germline CDR1 MNHNS, CDR2 SASEGT. V was shortened by 5 bases and J by 6 bases, with 13 bases between the two germline ends. The CDR3: CASSPTRRDGYTF. The DNA of the CDR3 is TGTGCCAGCAGTCCGACAAGGAGGGATGGCTACACCTTC.

This clonotype has at least ten counts. The CDR3 loop reads CASSGGRHPDTQYF. The CDR3 nucleotides read TGTGCCAGCAGTGGGGGGCGGCACCCAGATACGCAGTATTTT. The V and J genes are TRBV2 and TRBJ2-3, with TRBD1 as a possible D gene (6 bases). V was trimmed by 4 bases and J by 4 bases, leaving 12 bases between them. CDR1 is SNHLY, CDR2 FYNNEI, per germline. This CDR3 region has 14 residues. Together with reference TRBV2 and TRBJ2-3, the CDR3 gives the full variable domain: EPEVTQTPSHQVTQMGQEVILRCVPISNHLYFYWYRQILGQKVEFLVSFYNNEISEKSEIFDDQFSVERPDGSNFTLKIRSTKLEDSAMYFCASSGGRHPDTQYFGPGTRLTVL.

This clonotype was seen a few times. The chain uses TRBV19 and TRBJ2-3, with 11 bases matching TRBD2. CDR1 LNHDA and CDR2 SQIVND come from the germline V gene (reference sequence). The V and J ends lost 6 bases and 2 bases, in that order; junction bases with no gene match: 4. The CDR3 loop spans 15 amino acids. The CDR3 is CASSRLAGHTDTQYF. The CDR3, as DNA: TGTGCCAGTAGCAGACTAGCGGGGCACACAGATACGCAGTATTTT.

This clonotype was seen many times. The rearrangement links TRBV29-1 to TRBJ1-1, with D possibly being TRBD1 (6 bases). With 4 bases removed from V and 1 base from J, the gap between germline ends came to 13 bases. CDR1 and CDR2 (germline): SQVTM, ANQGSEA. This CDR3 comprises 14 residues. CDR3 region: CSVVGGAANTEAFF. The DNA for the CDR3 is TGCAGCGTTGTTGGGGGGGCTGCGAACACTGAAGCTTTCTTT.